The sequence of this T cell receptor beta chain was determined in a study of shared clonotypes between healthy human individuals. Study-level points and caveats: Some clonotypes were shared by all four sorted-subset donors, while others were not shared. The non-shared ones had lower generation probabilities than the shared ones. At large depth, rarefaction still showed sorted-subset sequencing to be incomplete. Estimated clonotype richness was generally higher in naive than memory subsets.

Terminally differentiated effector memory CD45RA+ cells were excluded by CCR7 positive selection of CD45RO-negative cells. As concerns this clone: Its specificity is not known.

There are 16 residues in the CDR3. V lost 4 bases and J 0 bases, leaving 15 bases between the germline ends. From germline, CDR1 is SGHNT and CDR2 YYREEE (reference sequence). Sequencing was at deep level. The assay was immunoSEQ multiplex PCR, and TCRdb's table has in-frame clones only and misses some. The sample carries some 2.1 million clones, roughly 93% recorded once. V usage is TRBV5-4 and J usage is TRBJ2-3, with D unresolved. This TCR was sampled from a man younger than 35 in good health. Some clones in this sample may be carry-over from other donors' samples. The material sequenced was naive CD8+ T cells from PBMCs. CDR3 DNA sequence: TGTGCCAGCAGCCGGCCCGGAACAGATAGCACAGATACGCAGTATTTT. This sequence encodes CASSRPGTDSTDTQYF.